This T cell receptor (beta chain) emerged from a study of blood T cells in healthy people across ages. This clonotype was observed a handful of times. Antigen specificity is unknown. Then a second PCR, running roughly 7 to 11 cycles, was carried out with a sample-barcoded 5' primer and a J-beta primer mix. Through a template-switch adaptor with 12 random nucleotides, each cDNA molecule received a tag. TCRdb re-called the 5' RACE reads through MiXCR, storing one row per CDR3 protein. The sample lists about 560,000 distinct CDR3 sequences, around a quarter occurring once. The CDR3 extends over 15 amino acids. V lost 3 bases, J lost 5 bases, and 17 bases lay in between. CDR1 is PRHDT, CDR2 FYEKMQ, per germline (reference sequence). Healthy Caucasians from Russia aged roughly 6 to 90 served as donors. Regarding the study as a whole: The donors' CMV status was not determined, possibly confounding changes in expanded clonotypes. Comparison with aged donors showed that long-lived donors had more naive CD4+ cells and higher diversity.

These data were likewise used in another study, on T cells of mothers and their children.

This receptor was identified in a boy between 2 and 15 years old in good health. This chain connects TRBV13 to TRBJ2-7, with a weak D call TRBD2 (6 bases). The sequenced sample was blood. The CDR3 DNA reads TGTGCCAGCAGCTTTCAGTGGAGGGGCCCCCACGAGCAGTACTTC. Its protein product is CASSFQWRGPHEQYF. The full variable domain, with the rest looked up from reference TRBV13 and TRBJ2-7, is AAGVIQSPRHLIKEKRETATLKCYPIPRHDTVYWYQQGPGQDPQFLISFYEKMQSDKGSIPDRFSAQQFSDYHSELNMSSLELGDSALYFCASSFQWRGPHEQYFGPGTRLTVT.